The 8 T cell receptor beta chains given below trace back to one sample, sequenced in a study of blood T cell repertoires in COVID-19 (dated by TCRdb to about 2020). The receptor library was made with the immunoSEQ multiplex PCR assay. What TCRdb holds here is the immuneACCESS table cut down to in-frame rearrangements. Part of the clones is not present; checked against another copy, under half of the missing clones reflect an unresolved V gene, and the others are unexplained. The sample table contains some 150,000 clones; only one count was recorded for just over 85% of them. Over 8% of the sample goes to the ten largest clones. The sequenced sample consisted of peripheral blood. Receptors were obtained from a woman aged 60-75 years with acute or convalescent COVID-19.

Note on this clone: The sample contains more than one DNA sequence encoding this CDR3. The chain has TRBV30 and TRBJ1-5; D possibly corresponds to TRBD1 (5 bases). Germline CDR1 GTSNPN, CDR2 SVGIG (reference sequence). The length of the CDR3 is 13 residues. Trimming cost V 0 bases and J 6 bases, with 9 bases left between them. CDR3 coding DNA: TGTGCCTGGAGTGTCCGGGGGGGTCAGCCCCAGCATTTT. Translated, it gives CAWSVRGGQPQHF. Supplemented by reference TRBV30 and TRBJ1-5, the full variable domain reads SQTIHQWPATLVQPVGSPLSLECTVEGTSNPNLYWYRQAAGRGLQLLFYSVGIGQISSEVPQNLSASRPQDRQFILSSKKLLLSDSGFYLCAWSVRGGQPQHFGDGTRLSIL.

The chain has TRBV4-1 and TRBJ2-1; maybe TRBD2 (5 bases). The germline V gene has CDR1 MGHRA and CDR2 YSYEKL. Trimming took off 2 bases at V and 5 bases at J, with 10 bases between the two ends. The CDR3 contains 14 residues. The CDR3 DNA reads TGCGCCAGCAGCCAATCGGACTGGAACAATGAGCAGTTCTTC. This translates into CASSQSDWNNEQFF.

The chain joins TRBV7-8 to TRBJ1-1, with D hard to call. The V end was cut by 0 bases, the J end by 5 bases, with 7 bases between. This CDR3 is 13 amino acids long. CDR1 is SGHVS and CDR2 is FQNEAQ in the germline V gene. CDR3 coding DNA: TGTGCCAGCAGCTTAGCGGGGAGGACTGAAGCTTTCTTT. Its translation: CASSLAGRTEAFF.

V and J are TRBV10-1 and TRBJ1-1; no clear D. CDR3 length equals 12 residues. Trimming left V 8 bases short and J 3 bases short, with 10 bases between. Germline V gene data show CDR1 as WNHNN and CDR2 as SYGVQD (reference sequence). CDR3 bases: TGCGCCAGCGCGGCCGGGGACACTGAAGCTTTCTTT. Its protein product is CASAAGDTEAFF.

The gene calls are TRBV3-1 (or the pseudogene TRBV3-2) and TRBJ2-1, with D uncertain. In germline, CDR1 is LGHDT, CDR2 YNNKEL (reference sequence). V shed 1 base and J shed 0 bases, with 7 bases lying between them. The CDR3 totals 15 residues. This chain's CDR3 is CASSQGGLSYNEQFF. CDR3 bases: TGTGCCAGCAGCCAAGGCGGTCTCTCCTACAATGAGCAGTTCTTC.

The V call is TRBV9, the J call TRBJ1-1, with 7 bases lining up with TRBD1. CDR3 size: 13 residues. Germline-derived CDR1 and CDR2 are SGDLS and YYNGEE. V was pared by 3 bases and J by 5 bases, with 4 bases of the junction left unmatched. CDR3 protein: CASSGTGDTEAFF. CDR3 in DNA: TGTGCCAGCAGCGGTACAGGGGATACTGAAGCTTTCTTT.

The chain combines TRBV24-1 with TRBJ2-1; TRBD1 might be the D (6 bases). Trimming cost V 3 bases and J 0 bases, with 11 bases left between them. Germline values: CDR1 KGHDR, CDR2 SFDVKD. The CDR3 has 16 amino acids. CDR3 in DNA: TGTGCCACCAGTGATCCCCAGGGGAGCTCCTACAATGAGCAGTTCTTC. It translates to CATSDPQGSSYNEQFF.

This clone appeared a single time. The rearrangement joins TRBV5-6 to TRBJ1-4; no clear D gene. The CDR3 runs 13 residues. The germline V gene encodes CDR1 SGHDT and CDR2 YYEEEE. V gave up 6 bases and J gave up 8 bases, with 14 bases separating them. Here the CDR3 DNA reads TGTGCCAGCACCGTATTAAGAGGCGAAAAACTGTTTTTT. Translating it yields CASTVLRGEKLFF.